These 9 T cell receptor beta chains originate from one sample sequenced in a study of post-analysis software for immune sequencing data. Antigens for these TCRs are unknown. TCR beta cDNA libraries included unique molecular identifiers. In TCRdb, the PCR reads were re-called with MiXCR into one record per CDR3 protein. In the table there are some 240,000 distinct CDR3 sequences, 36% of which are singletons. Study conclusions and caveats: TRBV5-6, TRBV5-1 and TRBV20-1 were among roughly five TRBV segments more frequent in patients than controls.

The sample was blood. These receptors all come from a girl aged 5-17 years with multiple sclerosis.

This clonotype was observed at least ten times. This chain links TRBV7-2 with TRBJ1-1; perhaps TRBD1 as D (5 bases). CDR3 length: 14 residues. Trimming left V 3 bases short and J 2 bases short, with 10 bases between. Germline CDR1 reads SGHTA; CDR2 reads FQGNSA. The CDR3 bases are TGTGCCAGCAGCTTGACAGCTTCCAACACTGAAGCTTTCTTT. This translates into CASSLTASNTEAFF.

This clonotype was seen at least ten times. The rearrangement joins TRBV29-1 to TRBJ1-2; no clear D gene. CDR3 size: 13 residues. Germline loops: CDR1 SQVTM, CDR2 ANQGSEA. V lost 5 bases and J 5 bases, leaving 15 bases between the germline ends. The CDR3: CSVTLGPYYGYTF. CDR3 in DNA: TGCAGCGTTACCCTAGGACCTTATTATGGCTACACCTTC.

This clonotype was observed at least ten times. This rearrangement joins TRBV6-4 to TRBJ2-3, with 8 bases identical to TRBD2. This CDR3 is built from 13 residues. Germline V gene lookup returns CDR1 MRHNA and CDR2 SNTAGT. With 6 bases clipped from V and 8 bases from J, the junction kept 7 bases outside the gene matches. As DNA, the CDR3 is TGTGCCAGCAGAGAGTCGGGGGGGGTTACGCAGTATTTT. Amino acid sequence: CASRESGGVTQYF.

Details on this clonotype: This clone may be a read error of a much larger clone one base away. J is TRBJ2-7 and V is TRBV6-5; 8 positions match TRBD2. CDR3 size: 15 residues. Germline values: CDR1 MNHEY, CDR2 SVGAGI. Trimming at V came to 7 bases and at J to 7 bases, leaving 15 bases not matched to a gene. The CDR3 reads CASNPGLATYNEQYF. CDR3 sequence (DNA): TGTGCCAGCAATCCCGGACTAGCAACCTACAATGAGCAGTACTTC.

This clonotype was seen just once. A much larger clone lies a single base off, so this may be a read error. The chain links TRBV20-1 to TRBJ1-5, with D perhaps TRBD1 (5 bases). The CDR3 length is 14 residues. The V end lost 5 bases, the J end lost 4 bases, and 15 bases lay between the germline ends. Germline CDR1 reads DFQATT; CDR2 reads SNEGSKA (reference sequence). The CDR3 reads CSASNRPMNQPQHF. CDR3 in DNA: TGCAGTGCTTCCAACAGGCCGATGAATCAGCCCCAGCATTTT.

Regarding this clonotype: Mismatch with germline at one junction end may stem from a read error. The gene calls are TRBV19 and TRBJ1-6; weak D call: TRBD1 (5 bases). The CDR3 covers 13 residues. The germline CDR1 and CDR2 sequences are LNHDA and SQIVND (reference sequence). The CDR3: CASKQDGNSPPHF. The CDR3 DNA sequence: TGTGCCAGTAAACAGGATGGTAATTCACCCCCCCACTTT.

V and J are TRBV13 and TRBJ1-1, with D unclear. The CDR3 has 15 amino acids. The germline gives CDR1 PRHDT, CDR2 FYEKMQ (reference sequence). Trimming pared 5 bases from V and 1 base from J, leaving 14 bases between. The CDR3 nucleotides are TGTGCCAGCAGCCTCATGGGGTCCGCGAACACTGAAGCTTTCTTT. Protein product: CASSLMGSANTEAFF.

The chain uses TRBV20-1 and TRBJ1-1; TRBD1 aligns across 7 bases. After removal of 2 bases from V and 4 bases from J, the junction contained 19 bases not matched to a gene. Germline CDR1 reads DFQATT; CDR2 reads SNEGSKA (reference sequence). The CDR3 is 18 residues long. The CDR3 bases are TGCAGTGCTAGAAACTCGCAAATCCGACAGGGAAGAGGCACTGAAGCTTTCTTT. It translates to CSARNSQIRQGRGTEAFF.

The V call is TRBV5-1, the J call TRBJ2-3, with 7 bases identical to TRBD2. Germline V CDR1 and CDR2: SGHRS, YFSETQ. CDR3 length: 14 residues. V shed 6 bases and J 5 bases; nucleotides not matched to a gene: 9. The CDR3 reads CASMMGASGDTQYF. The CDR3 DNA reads TGCGCCAGCATGATGGGCGCTAGCGGAGATACGCAGTATTTT.